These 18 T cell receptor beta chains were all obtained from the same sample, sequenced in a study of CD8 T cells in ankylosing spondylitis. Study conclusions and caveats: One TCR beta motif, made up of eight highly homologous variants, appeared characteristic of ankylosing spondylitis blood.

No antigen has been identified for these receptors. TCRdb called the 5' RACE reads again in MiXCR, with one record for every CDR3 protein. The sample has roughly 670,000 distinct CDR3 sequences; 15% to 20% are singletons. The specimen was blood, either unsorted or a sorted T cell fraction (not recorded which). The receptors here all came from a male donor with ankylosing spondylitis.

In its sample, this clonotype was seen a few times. The CDR3 protein is CSVSGTGGSGEQYF. The CDR3 coding sequence is TGCAGCGTGTCCGGGACAGGGGGTTCGGGCGAGCAGTACTTC. V gene TRBV29-1 combines with J gene TRBJ2-7; 11 bases map to TRBD1. Germline lookup yields CDR1 SQVTM and CDR2 ANQGSEA. J lost 6 bases, V lost 6 bases, and 10 bases had no gene match. This CDR3 spans 14 amino acids.

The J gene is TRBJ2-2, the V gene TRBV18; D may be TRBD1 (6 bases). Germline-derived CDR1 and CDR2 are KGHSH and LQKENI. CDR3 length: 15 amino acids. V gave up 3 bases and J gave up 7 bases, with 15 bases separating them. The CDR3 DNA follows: TGTGCCAGCTCACCTATTACAGGGTGGAGCGGGGAGCTGTTTTTT. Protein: CASSPITGWSGELFF. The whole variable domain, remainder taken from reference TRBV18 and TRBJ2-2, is NAGVMQNPRHLVRRRGQEARLRCSPMKGHSHVYWYRQLPEEGLKFMVYLQKENIIDESGMPKERFSAEFPKEGPSILRIQQVVRGDSAAYFCASSPITGWSGELFFGEGSRLTVL.

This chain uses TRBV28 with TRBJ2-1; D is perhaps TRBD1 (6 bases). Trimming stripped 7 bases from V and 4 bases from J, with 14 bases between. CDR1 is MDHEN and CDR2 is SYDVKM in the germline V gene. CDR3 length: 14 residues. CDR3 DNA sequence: TGTGCCAGCACCCCCTCCAGGGGTTACAATGAGCAGTTCTTC. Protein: CASTPSRGYNEQFF.

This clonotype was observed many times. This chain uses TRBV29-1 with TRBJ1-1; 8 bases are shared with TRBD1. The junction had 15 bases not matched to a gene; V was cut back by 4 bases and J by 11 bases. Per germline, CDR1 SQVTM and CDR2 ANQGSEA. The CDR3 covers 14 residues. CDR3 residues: CSVGVWTGHSGAFF. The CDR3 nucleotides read TGCAGCGTTGGGGTTTGGACAGGGCATTCCGGGGCTTTCTTT. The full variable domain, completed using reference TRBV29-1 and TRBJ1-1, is SAVISQKPSRDICQRGTSLTIQCQVDSQVTMMFWYRQQPGQSLTLIATANQGSEATYESGFVIDKFPISRPNLTFSTLTVSNMSPEDSSIYLCSVGVWTGHSGAFFGQGTRLTVV.

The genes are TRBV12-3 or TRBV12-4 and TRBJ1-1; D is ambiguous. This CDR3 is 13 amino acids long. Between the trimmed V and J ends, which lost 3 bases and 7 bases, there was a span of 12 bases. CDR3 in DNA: TGTGCCAGCAGTTTTATGGGATCGGATGAAGCTTTCTTT. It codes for CASSFMGSDEAFF.

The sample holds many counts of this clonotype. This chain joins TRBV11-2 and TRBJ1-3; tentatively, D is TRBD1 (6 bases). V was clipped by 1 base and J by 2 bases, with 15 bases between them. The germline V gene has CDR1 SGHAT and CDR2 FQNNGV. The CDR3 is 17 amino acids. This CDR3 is CASSLGRGGATGNTIYF. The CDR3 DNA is TGTGCCAGCAGCTTAGGCCGAGGGGGGGCGACTGGAAACACCATATATTTT.

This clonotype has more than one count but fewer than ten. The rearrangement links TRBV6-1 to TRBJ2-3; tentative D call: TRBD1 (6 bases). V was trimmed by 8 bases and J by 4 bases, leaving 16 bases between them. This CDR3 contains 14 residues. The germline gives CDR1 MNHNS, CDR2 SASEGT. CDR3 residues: CASGGLLASDTQYF. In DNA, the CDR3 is TGTGCCAGCGGGGGCCTGCTGGCATCAGATACGCAGTATTTT.

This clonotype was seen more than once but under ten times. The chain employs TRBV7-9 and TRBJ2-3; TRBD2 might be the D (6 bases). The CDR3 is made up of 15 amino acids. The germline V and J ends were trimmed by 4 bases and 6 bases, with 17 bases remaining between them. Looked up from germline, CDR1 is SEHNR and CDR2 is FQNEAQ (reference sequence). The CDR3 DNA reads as TGTGCCAGCAGCTCGGGACTCCTCGAGGGGGATACGCAGTATTTT. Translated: CASSSGLLEGDTQYF.

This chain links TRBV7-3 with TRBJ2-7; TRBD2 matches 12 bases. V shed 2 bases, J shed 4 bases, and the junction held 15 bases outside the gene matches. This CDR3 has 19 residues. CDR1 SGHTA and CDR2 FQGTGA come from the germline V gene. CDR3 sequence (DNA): TGTGCCAGCAGCTTACAACTAGCGGGAGGATCCTGGGGTTTTTACGAGCAGTACTTC. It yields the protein CASSLQLAGGSWGFYEQYF.

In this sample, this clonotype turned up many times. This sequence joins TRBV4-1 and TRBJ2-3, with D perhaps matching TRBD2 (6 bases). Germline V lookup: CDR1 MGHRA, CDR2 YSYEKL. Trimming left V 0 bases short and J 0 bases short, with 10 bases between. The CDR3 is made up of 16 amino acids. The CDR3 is CASSQERGFSTDTQYF. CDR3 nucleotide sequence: TGCGCCAGCAGCCAAGAACGGGGGTTTAGCACAGATACGCAGTATTTT.

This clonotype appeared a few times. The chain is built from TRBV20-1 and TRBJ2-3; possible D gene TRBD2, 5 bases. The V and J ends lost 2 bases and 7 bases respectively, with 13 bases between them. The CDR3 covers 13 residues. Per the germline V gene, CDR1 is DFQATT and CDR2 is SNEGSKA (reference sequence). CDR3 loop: CSARPRDSHTQYF. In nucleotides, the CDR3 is TGCAGTGCTAGACCCCGGGATTCCCATACGCAGTATTTT.

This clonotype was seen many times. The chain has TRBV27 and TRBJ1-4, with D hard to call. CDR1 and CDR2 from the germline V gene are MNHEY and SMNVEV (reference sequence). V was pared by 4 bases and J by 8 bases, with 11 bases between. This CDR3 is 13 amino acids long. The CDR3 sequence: CASSSPTNEKLFF. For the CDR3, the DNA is TGTGCCAGCAGTTCCCCGACGAACGAAAAACTGTTTTTT.

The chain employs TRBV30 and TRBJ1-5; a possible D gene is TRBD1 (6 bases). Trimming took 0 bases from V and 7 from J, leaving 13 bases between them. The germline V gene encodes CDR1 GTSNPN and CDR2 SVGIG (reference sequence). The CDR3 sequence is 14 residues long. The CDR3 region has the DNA TGTGCCTGGAGTGTACGGCAGGGGATGCAGCCCCAGCATTTT. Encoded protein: CAWSVRQGMQPQHF.

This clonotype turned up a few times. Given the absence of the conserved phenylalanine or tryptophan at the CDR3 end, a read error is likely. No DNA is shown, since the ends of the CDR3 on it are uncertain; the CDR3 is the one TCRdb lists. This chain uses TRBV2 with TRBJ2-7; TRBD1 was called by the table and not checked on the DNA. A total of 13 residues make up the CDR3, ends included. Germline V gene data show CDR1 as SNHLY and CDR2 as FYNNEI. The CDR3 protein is CASSEAPPDRSII.

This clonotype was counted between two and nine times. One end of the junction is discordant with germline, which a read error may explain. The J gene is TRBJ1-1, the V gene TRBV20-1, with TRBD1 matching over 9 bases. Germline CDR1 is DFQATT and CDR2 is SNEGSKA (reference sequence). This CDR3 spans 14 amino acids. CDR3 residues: CSARPGTGNTEAFF. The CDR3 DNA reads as TGCAGTGCTAGACCGGGGACAGGGAACACTGAAGCCTTCTTT.

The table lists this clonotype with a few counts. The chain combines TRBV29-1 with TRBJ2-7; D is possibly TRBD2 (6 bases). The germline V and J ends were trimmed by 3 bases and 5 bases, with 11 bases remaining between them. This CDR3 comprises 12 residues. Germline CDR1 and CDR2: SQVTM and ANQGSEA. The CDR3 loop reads CSVDGSYNEQYF. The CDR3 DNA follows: TGCAGCGTTGACGGGAGTTACAACGAGCAGTACTTC.

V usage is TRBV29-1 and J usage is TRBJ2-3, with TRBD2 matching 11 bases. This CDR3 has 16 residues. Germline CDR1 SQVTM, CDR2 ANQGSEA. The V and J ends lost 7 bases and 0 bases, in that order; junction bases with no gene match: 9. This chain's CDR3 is CSAVLAGAPSTDTQYF. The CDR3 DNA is TGCAGCGCTGTACTAGCGGGGGCCCCGAGCACAGATACGCAGTATTTT.

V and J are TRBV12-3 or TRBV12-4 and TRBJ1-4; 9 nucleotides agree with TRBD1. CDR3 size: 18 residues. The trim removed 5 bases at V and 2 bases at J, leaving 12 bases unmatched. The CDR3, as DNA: TGTGCCAGCAGTACTAGGCCGGGACAGGGACGGACTAATGAAAAACTGTTTTTT. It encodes CASSTRPGQGRTNEKLFF.